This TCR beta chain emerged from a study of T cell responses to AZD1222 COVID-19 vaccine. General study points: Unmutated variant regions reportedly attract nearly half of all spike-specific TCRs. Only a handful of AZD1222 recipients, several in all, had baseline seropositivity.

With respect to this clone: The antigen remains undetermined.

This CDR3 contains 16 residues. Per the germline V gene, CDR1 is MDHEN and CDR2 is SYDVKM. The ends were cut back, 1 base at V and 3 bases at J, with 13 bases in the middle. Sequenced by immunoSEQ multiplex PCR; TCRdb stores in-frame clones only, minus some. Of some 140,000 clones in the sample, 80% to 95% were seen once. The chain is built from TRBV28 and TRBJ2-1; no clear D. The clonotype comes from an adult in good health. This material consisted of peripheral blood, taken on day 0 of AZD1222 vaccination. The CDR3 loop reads CASSLFAENLYNEQFF. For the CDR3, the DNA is TGTGCCAGCAGTTTATTTGCGGAGAATCTCTACAATGAGCAGTTCTTC.